This TCR beta chain appears in the sequencing data of a study of cytomegalovirus exposure and HLA in healthy donors. Comment on this clone: Antigen unknown.

The CDR3 runs 14 residues. The V gene end was trimmed by 3 bases and the J gene end by 3 bases; junction bases not matched to a gene: 4. Germline V gene lookup returns CDR1 SGDLS and CDR2 YYNGEE. Study-wide findings and caveats: Per a prior analysis, the majority of TCR beta V segments were productive roughly 87% or roughly 30% of the time.

Researchers ran the PCR with 60 Vbeta and 13 Jbeta primers. TCRdb's copy holds only in-frame clones and misses some; the assay was immunoSEQ multiplex PCR. Seen here are around 150,000 clones, 83% observed once, and the top ten hold 3.5% to 5%. The source material was PBMCs. The clonotype originates from a man over 45 in good health and CMV-seropositive. The chain employs TRBV9 and TRBJ2-7; 9 nucleotides agree with TRBD1. The CDR3 reads CASSEGGQGYEQYF. The CDR3 nucleotides are TGTGCCAGCAGCGAGGGGGGACAGGGCTACGAGCAGTACTTC.